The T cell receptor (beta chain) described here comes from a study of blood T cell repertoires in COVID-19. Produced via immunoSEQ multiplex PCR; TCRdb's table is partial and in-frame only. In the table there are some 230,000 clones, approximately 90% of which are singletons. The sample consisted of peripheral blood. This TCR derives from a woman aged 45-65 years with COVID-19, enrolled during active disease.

CDR3 in amino acids: CASTSLPGLNNSPLHF. CDR3 coding DNA: TGTGCCAGCACATCCCTACCGGGACTGAATAATTCACCCCTCCACTTT. This rearrangement joins TRBV3-1 (or the pseudogene TRBV3-2) to TRBJ1-6; TRBD1 is a possible D gene (5 bases). V was pared by 7 bases and J by 5 bases, with 18 bases between. CDR1 is LGHDT and CDR2 is YNNKEL in the germline V gene (reference sequence). This CDR3 is 16 amino acids long.